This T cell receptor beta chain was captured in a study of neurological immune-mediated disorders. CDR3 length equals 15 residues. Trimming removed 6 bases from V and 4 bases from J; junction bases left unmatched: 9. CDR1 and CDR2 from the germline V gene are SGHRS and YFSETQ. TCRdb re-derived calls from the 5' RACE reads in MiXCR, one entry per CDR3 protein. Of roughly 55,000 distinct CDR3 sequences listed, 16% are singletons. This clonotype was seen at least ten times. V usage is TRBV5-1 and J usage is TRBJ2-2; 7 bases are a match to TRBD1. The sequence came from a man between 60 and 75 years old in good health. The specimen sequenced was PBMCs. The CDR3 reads CASTSAGTVTGELFF. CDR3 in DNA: TGCGCCAGCACATCCGCCGGGACAGTCACCGGGGAGCTGTTTTTT.